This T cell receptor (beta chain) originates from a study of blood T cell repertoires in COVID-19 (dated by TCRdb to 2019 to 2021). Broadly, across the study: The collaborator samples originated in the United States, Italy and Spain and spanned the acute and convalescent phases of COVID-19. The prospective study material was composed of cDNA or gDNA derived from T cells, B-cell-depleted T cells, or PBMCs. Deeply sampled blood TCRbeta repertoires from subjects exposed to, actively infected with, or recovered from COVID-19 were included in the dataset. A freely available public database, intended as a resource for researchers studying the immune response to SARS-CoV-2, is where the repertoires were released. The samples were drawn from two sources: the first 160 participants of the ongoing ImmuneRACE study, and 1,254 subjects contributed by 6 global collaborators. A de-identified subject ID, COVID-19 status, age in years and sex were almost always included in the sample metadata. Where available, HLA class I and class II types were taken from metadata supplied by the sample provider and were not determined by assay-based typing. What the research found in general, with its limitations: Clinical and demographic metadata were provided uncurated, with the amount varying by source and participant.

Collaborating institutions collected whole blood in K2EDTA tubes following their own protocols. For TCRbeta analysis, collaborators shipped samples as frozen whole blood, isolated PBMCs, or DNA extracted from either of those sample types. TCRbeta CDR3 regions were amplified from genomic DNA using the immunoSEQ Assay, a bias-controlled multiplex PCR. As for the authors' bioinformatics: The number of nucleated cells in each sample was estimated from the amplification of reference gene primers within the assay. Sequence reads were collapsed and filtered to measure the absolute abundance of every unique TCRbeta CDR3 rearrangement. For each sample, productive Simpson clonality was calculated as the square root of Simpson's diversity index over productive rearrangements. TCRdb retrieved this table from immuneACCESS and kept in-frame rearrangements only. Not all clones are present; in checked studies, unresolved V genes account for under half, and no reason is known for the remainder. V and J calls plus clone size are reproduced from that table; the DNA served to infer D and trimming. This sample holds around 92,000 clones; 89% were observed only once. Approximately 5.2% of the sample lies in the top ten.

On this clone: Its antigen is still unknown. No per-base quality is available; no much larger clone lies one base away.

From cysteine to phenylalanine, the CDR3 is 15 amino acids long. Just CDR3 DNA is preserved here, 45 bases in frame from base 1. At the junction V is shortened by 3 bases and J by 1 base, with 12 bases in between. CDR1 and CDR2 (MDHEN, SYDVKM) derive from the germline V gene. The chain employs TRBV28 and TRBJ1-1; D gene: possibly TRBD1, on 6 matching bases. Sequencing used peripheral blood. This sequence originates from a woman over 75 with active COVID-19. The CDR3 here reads CASSFQGGGNTEAFF. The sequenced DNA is TGTGCCAGCAGTTTCCAAGGGGGGGGGAACACTGAAGCTTTCTTT.